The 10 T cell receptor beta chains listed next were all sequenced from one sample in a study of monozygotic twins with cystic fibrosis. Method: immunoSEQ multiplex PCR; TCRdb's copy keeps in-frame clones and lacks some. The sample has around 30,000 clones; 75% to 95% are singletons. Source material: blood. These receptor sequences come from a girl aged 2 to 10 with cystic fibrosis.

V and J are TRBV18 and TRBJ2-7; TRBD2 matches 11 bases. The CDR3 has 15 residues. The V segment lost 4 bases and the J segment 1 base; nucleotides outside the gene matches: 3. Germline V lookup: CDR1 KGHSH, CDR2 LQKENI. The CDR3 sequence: CASSRLAGGSYEQYF. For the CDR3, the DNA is TGTGCCAGCTCACGATTAGCGGGGGGGTCCTACGAGCAGTACTTC.

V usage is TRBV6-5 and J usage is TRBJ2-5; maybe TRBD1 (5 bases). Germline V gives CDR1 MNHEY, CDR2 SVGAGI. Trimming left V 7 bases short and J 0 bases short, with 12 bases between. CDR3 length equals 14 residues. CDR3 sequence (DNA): TGTGCCAGCACCTCCCGGACAAACCAAGAGACCCAGTACTTC. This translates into CASTSRTNQETQYF.

The CDR3 region has the DNA TGTGCCAGCACCGAGCGAGGGGGGTCGGTCTTAGCCGAGCAGTACTTC. Its translation: CASTERGGSVLAEQYF. The rearrangement uses TRBV5-6 and TRBJ2-7; D may match TRBD1 or TRBD2 (6 bases each). Germline V gene lookup returns CDR1 SGHDT and CDR2 YYEEEE. The CDR3 length is 16 residues. V was clipped by 6 bases and J by 6 bases, with 25 bases between them.

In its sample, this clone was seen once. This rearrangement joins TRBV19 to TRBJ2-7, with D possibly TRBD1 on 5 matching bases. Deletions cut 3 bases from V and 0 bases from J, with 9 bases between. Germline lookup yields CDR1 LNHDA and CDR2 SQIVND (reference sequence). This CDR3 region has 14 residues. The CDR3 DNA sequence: TGTGCCAGTAGTATCCGACAGTACTCCTACGAGCAGTACTTC. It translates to CASSIRQYSYEQYF. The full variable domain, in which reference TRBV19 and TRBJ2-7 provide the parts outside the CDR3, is DGGITQSPKYLFRKEGQNVTLSCEQNLNHDAMYWYRQDPGQGLRLIYYSQIVNDFQKGDIAEGYSVSREKKESFPLTVTSAQKNPTAFYLCASSIRQYSYEQYFGPGTRLTVT.

CDR3 region: CASSSGLGTGELFF. CDR3 coding DNA: TGTGCCAGCAGCTCAGGGTTAGGCACCGGGGAGCTGTTTTTT. The rearrangement uses TRBV5-6 and TRBJ2-2; D possibly corresponds to TRBD1 (5 bases). CDR1 and CDR2 (germline): SGHDT, YYEEEE. V lost 3 bases to trimming and J lost 4 bases, with 10 bases between them. This CDR3 has 14 residues. Full variable domain (outside the CDR3, taken from reference TRBV5-6 and TRBJ2-2): DAGVTQSPTHLIKTRGQQVTLRCSPKSGHDTVSWYQQALGQGPQFIFQYYEEEERQRGNFPDRFSGHQFPNYSSELNVNALLLGDSALYLCASSSGLGTGELFFGEGSRLTVL.

In nucleotides, the CDR3 is TGTGCCAGTAGTATCCCAGGGGGCGCGCAGTACTTC. It yields the protein CASSIPGGAQYF. The V and J genes are TRBV19 and TRBJ2-7, with TRBD1 matching 8 bases. V gave up 3 bases and J gave up 9 bases; unmatched junction bases: 4. The CDR3 sequence is 12 residues long. Germline CDR1 is LNHDA and CDR2 is SQIVND (reference sequence). The variable domain in full, completed from reference TRBV19 and TRBJ2-7, reads DGGITQSPKYLFRKEGQNVTLSCEQNLNHDAMYWYRQDPGQGLRLIYYSQIVNDFQKGDIAEGYSVSREKKESFPLTVTSAQKNPTAFYLCASSIPGGAQYFGPGTRLTVT.

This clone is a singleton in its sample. The CDR3 DNA reads TGTGCCAGCAGCTTTGGCGGGGTCATGGATACGCAGTATTTT. The encoded protein is CASSFGGVMDTQYF. This sequence joins TRBV11-2 and TRBJ2-3; D perhaps matches TRBD2 (6 bases). The CDR3 has 14 amino acids. V was shortened by 3 bases and J by 6 bases, with 13 bases between the two germline ends. From germline, CDR1 is SGHAT and CDR2 FQNNGV.

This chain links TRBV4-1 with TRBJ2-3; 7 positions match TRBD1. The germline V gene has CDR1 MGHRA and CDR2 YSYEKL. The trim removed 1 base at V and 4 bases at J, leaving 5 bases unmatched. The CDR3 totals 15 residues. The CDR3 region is CASSQGTGPADTQYF. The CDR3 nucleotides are TGCGCCAGCAGCCAAGGGACAGGACCGGCAGATACGCAGTATTTT.

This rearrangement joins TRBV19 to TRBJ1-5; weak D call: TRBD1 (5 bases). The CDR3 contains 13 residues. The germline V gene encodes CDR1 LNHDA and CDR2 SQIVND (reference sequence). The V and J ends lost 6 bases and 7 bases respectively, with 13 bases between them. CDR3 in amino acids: CASRGQGGQPQHF. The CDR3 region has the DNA TGTGCCAGTAGGGGGCAGGGAGGGCAGCCCCAGCATTTT.

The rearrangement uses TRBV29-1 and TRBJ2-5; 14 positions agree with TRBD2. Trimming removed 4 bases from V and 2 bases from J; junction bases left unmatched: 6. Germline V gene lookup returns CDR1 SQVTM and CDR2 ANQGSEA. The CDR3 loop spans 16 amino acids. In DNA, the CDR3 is TGCAGCGTTGTGAGTGGACTAGCGGGGGGTCAAGAGACCCAGTACTTC. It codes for CSVVSGLAGGQETQYF.